These 13 T cell receptor beta chains came from one sample sequenced in a study of blood T cell repertoires in COVID-19. The repertoire was sequenced with immunoSEQ multiplex PCR; TCRdb's copy has only in-frame clones and lacks some. This repertoire shows some 140,000 clones, around three quarters found once; its top ten account for less than 15%. The specimen was peripheral blood. The source of these receptors is an elderly man with acute or convalescent COVID-19.

The chain recombines TRBV4-3 with TRBJ2-1, with 8 bases aligning to TRBD2. This CDR3 has 16 residues. Germline CDR1 and CDR2: LGHNA and YSLEER. Germline trimming cut 1 base from V and 6 bases from J; bases unmatched to any gene: 8. The CDR3 coding sequence is TGCGCCAGCAGCCAAGGAGGAACGGGGGGGTCCAATGAGCAGTTCTTC. This gives the protein CASSQGGTGGSNEQFF.

In this sample, this clone turned up once. The chain combines TRBV2 with TRBJ2-1, with D unclear. Between the trimmed V and J ends, which lost 5 bases and 0 bases, there was a span of 5 bases. This CDR3 has 13 residues. Per germline, CDR1 SNHLY and CDR2 FYNNEI. The CDR3 bases are TGTGCCAGCAGTCGCGCCTCCTACAATGAGCAGTTCTTC. It is translated as CASSRASYNEQFF.

This clone was picked up one time. The chain is built from TRBV18 and TRBJ1-2, with TRBD1 as a possible D gene (5 bases). Germline values: CDR1 KGHSH, CDR2 LQKENI. The CDR3 loop spans 16 amino acids. V dropped 1 base and J dropped 4 bases, with 16 bases sitting between them. CDR3 protein: CASSPQRQTVLYGYTF. CDR3 DNA: TGTGCCAGCTCACCACAGAGACAGACAGTTCTCTATGGCTACACCTTC. Filled out from reference TRBV18 and TRBJ1-2, the complete variable domain reads NAGVMQNPRHLVRRRGQEARLRCSPMKGHSHVYWYRQLPEEGLKFMVYLQKENIIDESGMPKERFSAEFPKEGPSILRIQQVVRGDSAAYFCASSPQRQTVLYGYTFGSGTRLTVV.

The chain has TRBV5-6 and TRBJ2-7, with D uncertain. The CDR3 extends over 14 amino acids. Germline V CDR1 and CDR2: SGHDT, YYEEEE. Trimming removed 1 base from V and 2 bases from J, with 10 bases in between. As DNA, the CDR3 is TGTGCCAGCAGCTTGTTTGGGCAGCCCTACGAGCAGTACTTC. Translation: CASSLFGQPYEQYF.

The rearrangement links TRBV5-1 to TRBJ2-7; a possible D gene is TRBD2 (5 bases). Germline V gene lookup returns CDR1 SGHRS and CDR2 YFSETQ. With 7 bases removed from V and 5 bases from J, the gap between germline ends came to 22 bases. The CDR3 consists of 15 residues. This chain's CDR3 is CASRAPGGHLNEQYF. Here the CDR3 DNA reads TGCGCCAGCCGCGCCCCGGGCGGGCACCTCAACGAGCAGTACTTC.

The chain has TRBV7-9 and TRBJ1-5; D is uncertain. From germline, CDR1 is SEHNR and CDR2 FQNEAQ (reference sequence). The CDR3 has 11 amino acids. The V gene lost 6 bases and the J gene lost 7 bases, with 7 bases spanning the gap. The CDR3 is CASSSGQPQHF. The CDR3 DNA follows: TGTGCCAGCAGTTCCGGGCAGCCCCAGCATTTT.

The chain is built from TRBV12-3 or TRBV12-4 and TRBJ1-5, with D maybe TRBD1 (5 bases). This CDR3 has 13 amino acids. V was pared by 1 base and J by 7 bases, with 8 bases between. The CDR3 DNA is TGTGCCAGCAGTTTAGTCAGGGTCCAGCCCCAGCATTTT. It translates to CASSLVRVQPQHF.

The V and J genes are TRBV24-1 and TRBJ1-1; D is possibly TRBD1 (5 bases). Germline CDR1 reads KGHDR; CDR2 reads SFDVKD. The CDR3 contains 12 residues. V dropped 9 bases and J dropped 3 bases, with 10 bases sitting between them. The CDR3 DNA is TGTGCCACCGCGTCGGGGGACACTGAAGCTTTCTTT. Its translation is CATASGDTEAFF.

The chain uses TRBV18 and TRBJ1-2, with D tentatively TRBD1 (5 bases). Trimming pared 0 bases from V and 4 bases from J, leaving 6 bases between. Germline V gives CDR1 KGHSH, CDR2 LQKENI. The CDR3 sequence is 13 residues long. This CDR3 reads CASSPPGGYGYTF. The DNA of the CDR3 is TGTGCCAGCTCACCACCGGGGGGCTATGGCTACACCTTC.

The chain combines TRBV6-2 or TRBV6-3 with TRBJ2-3, with 8 bases that match TRBD1. Trimming took 5 bases from V and 6 from J; bases not matched to a gene: 16. The CDR3 covers 17 residues. Germline V gene data show CDR1 as MNHEY and CDR2 as SVGEGT. The CDR3 region is CASSPPDRVDYEDTQYF. As DNA, the CDR3 is TGTGCCAGCAGTCCCCCGGACAGGGTTGACTATGAGGATACGCAGTATTTT.

This sequence joins TRBV5-1 and TRBJ2-7, with 8 positions matching TRBD1. Germline V gene lookup returns CDR1 SGHRS and CDR2 YFSETQ. The CDR3 runs to 15 residues. J lost 6 bases, V lost 1 base, and 9 bases had no gene match. The CDR3 DNA sequence: TGCGCCAGCAGCTTGAGCGGACAGGGAAGACGCGAGCAGTACTTC. As protein: CASSLSGQGRREQYF.

J is TRBJ2-1 and V is TRBV5-4; possibly TRBD2 for D (5 bases). This CDR3 is 15 amino acids long. V was shortened by 0 bases and J by 10 bases, with 17 bases between the two germline ends. Germline assignment: CDR1 SGHNT and CDR2 YYREEE (reference sequence). As DNA, the CDR3 is TGTGCCAGCAGCTTGGAAGGAGCTCGCGGAGGAGAGCAGTTCTTC. It codes for CASSLEGARGGEQFF.

The chain carries TRBV19 and TRBJ2-3; 11 bases align to TRBD1. Trimming cost V 3 bases and J 2 bases; bases outside gene matches: 7. The CDR3 totals 17 residues. Germline lookup yields CDR1 LNHDA and CDR2 SQIVND (reference sequence). For the CDR3, the DNA is TGTGCCAGTAGTATTCAAAGGACAGGGGGCTTCACAGATACGCAGTATTTT. The encoded protein is CASSIQRTGGFTDTQYF.